One and the same sample provided the 14 T cell receptor beta chains below, sequenced in a study of shared clonotypes between healthy human individuals. This table comes from immunoSEQ multiplex PCR, and its TCRdb copy is limited to in-frame clones, with some not included. Of roughly 2,500,000 clones in the sample, 80% to 95% are singletons; the top ten hold 0.36%. Sequencing input: naive CD4+ T cells from PBMCs. The subset here: CD45RA+ positively selected. These receptors all come from a man between 18 and 29 years old in good health. Some clones in this sample may be carry-over from other donors' samples.

This clone was found once. V is TRBV19 and J is TRBJ1-1; D may be TRBD1 (6 bases). CDR1 is LNHDA and CDR2 is SQIVND in the germline V gene (reference sequence). This CDR3 region has 15 residues. The V end lost 8 bases, the J end lost 0 bases, and 16 bases lay between the germline ends. The CDR3, as DNA: TGTGCCAGTCAAAGACAGGACTCCTTGAACACTGAAGCTTTCTTT. Translated, it gives CASQRQDSLNTEAFF.

The chain recombines TRBV19 with TRBJ2-1; TRBD2 is a possible D gene (6 bases). Germline loops: CDR1 LNHDA, CDR2 SQIVND (reference sequence). The CDR3 is made up of 16 amino acids. Trimming cost V 11 bases and J 3 bases, with 23 bases left between them. CDR3 coding DNA: TGTGCCGTGGGCCCGACTCGCGGGGCCAACTACAATGAGCAGTTCTTC. It is translated as CAVGPTRGANYNEQFF.

V and J are TRBV5-6 and TRBJ1-4; 11 nucleotides match TRBD1. The CDR3 is 15 residues long. Germline V gene lookup returns CDR1 SGHDT and CDR2 YYEEEE. V lost 4 bases to trimming and J lost 8 bases; unmatched junction nucleotides: 7. The CDR3 sequence is CASSAGQGAREKLFF. The CDR3 nucleotides read TGTGCCAGCAGCGCCGGACAGGGGGCGAGGGAAAAACTGTTTTTT. The entire variable domain, with the rest obtained from reference TRBV5-6 and TRBJ1-4, is as follows: DAGVTQSPTHLIKTRGQQVTLRCSPKSGHDTVSWYQQALGQGPQFIFQYYEEEERQRGNFPDRFSGHQFPNYSSELNVNALLLGDSALYLCASSAGQGAREKLFFGSGTQLSVL.

The chain combines TRBV7-9 with TRBJ1-5; no clear D gene. Germline CDR1 SEHNR, CDR2 FQNEAQ (reference sequence). CDR3 length: 18 amino acids. Trimming took off 4 bases at V and 0 bases at J, with 19 bases between the two ends. In nucleotides, the CDR3 is TGTGCCAGCAGCTCCGACGGAGATTTAAGTTATAGCAATCAGCCCCAGCATTTT. Its protein is CASSSDGDLSYSNQPQHF.

J is TRBJ2-1 and V is TRBV28, with D unresolved. This CDR3 is built from 13 residues. CDR1 is MDHEN and CDR2 is SYDVKM in the germline V gene. V lost 3 bases, J lost 2 bases, and 5 bases lay in between. This CDR3 is CASSFRPYNEQFF. The DNA for the CDR3 is TGTGCCAGCAGTTTCAGGCCCTACAATGAGCAGTTCTTC.

The chain combines TRBV6-6 with TRBJ2-7, with a tentative D call TRBD1 (7 bases). Germline V gene lookup returns CDR1 MNHNY and CDR2 SVGAGI (reference sequence). This CDR3 is 14 amino acids long. Trimming removed 7 bases from V and 5 bases from J, with 18 bases in between. Here the CDR3 reads CASTPVTGRNEQYF. In nucleotides, the CDR3 is TGTGCCAGCACTCCCGTGACAGGGAGGAACGAGCAGTACTTC.

The chain recombines TRBV28 with TRBJ1-5, with D perhaps TRBD1 (6 bases). This CDR3 spans 14 amino acids. Germline V gives CDR1 MDHEN, CDR2 SYDVKM. Trimming left V 7 bases short and J 3 bases short, with 13 bases between. CDR3 sequence (DNA): TGTGCCAGCAATTCCGCGGGGGCCAATCAGCCCCAGCATTTT. Protein: CASNSAGANQPQHF.

The J gene is TRBJ1-5, the V gene TRBV19; 7 bases are a match to TRBD1. With 2 bases clipped from V and 9 bases from J, the junction kept 7 bases outside the gene matches. The CDR3 has 14 amino acids. CDR1 is LNHDA and CDR2 is SQIVND in the germline V gene (reference sequence). The CDR3: CASSILQGGLPQHF. Here the CDR3 DNA reads TGTGCCAGTAGTATATTGCAGGGGGGGCTGCCCCAGCATTTT.

The CDR3 reads CASSYMQGTGNTIYF. The CDR3 region has the DNA TGTGCCAGCAGTTATATGCAGGGTACTGGAAACACCATATATTTT. The chain has TRBV6-6 and TRBJ1-3, with D perhaps matching TRBD1 (5 bases). The CDR3 totals 15 residues. Trimming stripped 3 bases from V and 2 bases from J, with 11 bases between. From germline, CDR1 is MNHNY and CDR2 SVGAGI (reference sequence).

This CDR3 reads CASSPGEKRTGELFF. Here the CDR3 DNA reads TGTGCCAGCAGCCCTGGAGAGAAGAGGACCGGGGAGCTGTTTTTT. This chain links TRBV5-4 with TRBJ2-2; the D is unclear. Trimming took 4 bases from V and 5 from J, leaving 15 bases between them. The CDR3 extends over 15 amino acids. The germline V gene has CDR1 SGHNT and CDR2 YYREEE (reference sequence).

The V call is TRBV5-1, the J call TRBJ1-4, with D tentatively TRBD1 (5 bases). The CDR3 is 14 residues long. Germline V lookup: CDR1 SGHRS, CDR2 YFSETQ. V was trimmed by 4 bases and J by 5 bases, leaving 12 bases between them. DNA for the CDR3: TGCGCCAGCAGCGCAGGGACTCTGAATGAAAAACTGTTTTTT. Its translation is CASSAGTLNEKLFF.

This chain joins TRBV29-1 and TRBJ2-1, with 8 bases lining up with TRBD2. CDR3 length equals 14 residues. Per the germline V gene, CDR1 is SQVTM and CDR2 is ANQGSEA. After removal of 8 bases from V and 4 bases from J, the junction contained 10 bases not matched to a gene. Here the CDR3 reads CSSRQAGGYNEQFF. In DNA, the CDR3 is TGCAGCTCACGCCAGGCGGGGGGTTACAATGAGCAGTTCTTC.

There are a few counts of this clone. This chain links TRBV28 with TRBJ1-4; D is ambiguous. Germline V lookup: CDR1 MDHEN, CDR2 SYDVKM. The V end lost 8 bases, the J end lost 4 bases, and 14 bases lay between the germline ends. This CDR3 has 14 amino acids. The CDR3 bases are TGTGCCAGCTCCTTGCGAGTTGGTAATGAAAAACTGTTTTTT. Protein sequence: CASSLRVGNEKLFF.

This chain connects TRBV30 to TRBJ1-6; D remains ambiguous. The germline V gene encodes CDR1 GTSNPN and CDR2 SVGIG (reference sequence). The germline V and J ends were trimmed by 0 bases and 7 bases, with 13 bases remaining between them. CDR3 length equals 15 residues. The CDR3 reads CAWSVRGISNSPLHF. Here the CDR3 DNA reads TGTGCCTGGAGTGTACGCGGGATCTCGAATTCACCCCTCCACTTT.